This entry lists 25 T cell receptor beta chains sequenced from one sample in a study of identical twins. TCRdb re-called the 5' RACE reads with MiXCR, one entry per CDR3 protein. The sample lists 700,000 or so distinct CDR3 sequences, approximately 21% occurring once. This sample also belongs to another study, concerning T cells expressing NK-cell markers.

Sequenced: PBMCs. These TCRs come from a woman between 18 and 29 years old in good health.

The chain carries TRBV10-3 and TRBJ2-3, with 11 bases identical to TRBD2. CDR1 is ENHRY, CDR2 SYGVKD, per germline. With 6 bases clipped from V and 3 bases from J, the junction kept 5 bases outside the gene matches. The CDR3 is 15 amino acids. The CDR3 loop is CAIRVLAGGTDTQYF. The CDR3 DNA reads TGTGCCATCAGGGTCCTAGCGGGGGGAACAGATACGCAGTATTTT.

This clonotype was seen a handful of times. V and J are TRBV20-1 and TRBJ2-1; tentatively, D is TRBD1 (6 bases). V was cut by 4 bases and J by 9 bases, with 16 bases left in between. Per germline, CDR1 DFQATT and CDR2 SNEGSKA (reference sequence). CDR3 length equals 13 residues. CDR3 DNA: TGCAGTGCTACAGATCTAAAAGGGGGTGAGCAGTTCTTC. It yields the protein CSATDLKGGEQFF.

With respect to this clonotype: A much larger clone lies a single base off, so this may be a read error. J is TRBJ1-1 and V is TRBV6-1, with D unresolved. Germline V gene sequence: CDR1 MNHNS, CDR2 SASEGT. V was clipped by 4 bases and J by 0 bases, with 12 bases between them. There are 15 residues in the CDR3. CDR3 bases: TGTGCCAGCAGTGGGGTGGAGCTGATGAACACTGAAGCTTTCTTT. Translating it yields CASSGVELMNTEAFF.

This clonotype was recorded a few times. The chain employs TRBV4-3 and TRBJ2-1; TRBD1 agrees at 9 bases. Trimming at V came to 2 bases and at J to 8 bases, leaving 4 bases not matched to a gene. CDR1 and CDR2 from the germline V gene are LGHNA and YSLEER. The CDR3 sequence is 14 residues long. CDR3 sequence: CASSQLTGGYEQFF. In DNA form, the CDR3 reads TGCGCCAGCAGCCAACTGACAGGGGGGTATGAGCAGTTCTTC.

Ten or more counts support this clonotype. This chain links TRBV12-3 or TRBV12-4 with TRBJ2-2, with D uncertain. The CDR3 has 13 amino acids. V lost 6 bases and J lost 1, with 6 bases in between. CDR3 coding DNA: TGTGCCAGCAGCTTCGGGAACACCGGGGAGCTGTTTTTT. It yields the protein CASSFGNTGELFF.

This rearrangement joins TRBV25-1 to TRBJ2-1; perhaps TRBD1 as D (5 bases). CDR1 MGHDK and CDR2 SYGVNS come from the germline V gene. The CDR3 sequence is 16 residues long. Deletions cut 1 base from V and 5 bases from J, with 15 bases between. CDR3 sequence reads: CASSELSLDSDNEQFF. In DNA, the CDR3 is TGTGCCAGCAGTGAATTATCCCTAGACAGTGACAATGAGCAGTTCTTC.

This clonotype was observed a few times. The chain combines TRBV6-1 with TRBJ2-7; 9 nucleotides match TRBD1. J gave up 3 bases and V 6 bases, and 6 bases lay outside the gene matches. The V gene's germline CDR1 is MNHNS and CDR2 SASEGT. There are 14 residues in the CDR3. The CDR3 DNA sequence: TGTGCCAGCAGCCAAGGGGACAGGGACTACGAGCAGTACTTC. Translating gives CASSQGDRDYEQYF.

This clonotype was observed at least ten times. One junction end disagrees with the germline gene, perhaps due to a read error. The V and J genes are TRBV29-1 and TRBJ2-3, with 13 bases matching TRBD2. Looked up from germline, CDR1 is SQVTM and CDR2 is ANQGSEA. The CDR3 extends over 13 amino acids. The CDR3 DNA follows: TGCAGCGGACTACTAGCGGGGGGGCCGGCATTGGATTTT. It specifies CSGLLAGGPALDF.

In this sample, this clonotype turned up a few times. CDR3 region: CASSLWAVGNEQFF. In DNA, the CDR3 is TGTGCCAGCAGCTTATGGGCAGTTGGCAATGAGCAGTTCTTC. The chain employs TRBV7-6 and TRBJ2-1, with D uncertain. The V end was cut by 2 bases, the J end by 6 bases, with 11 bases between. The germline CDR1 and CDR2 sequences are SGHVS and FNYEAQ. The CDR3 spans 14 residues.

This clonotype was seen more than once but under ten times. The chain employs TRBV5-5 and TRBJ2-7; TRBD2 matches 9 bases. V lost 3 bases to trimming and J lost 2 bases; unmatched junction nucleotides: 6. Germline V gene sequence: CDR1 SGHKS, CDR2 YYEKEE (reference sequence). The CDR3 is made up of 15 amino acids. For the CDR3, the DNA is TGTGCCAGCAGCTCCCCGGCGGGAGGGCCCTACGAGCAGTACTTC. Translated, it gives CASSSPAGGPYEQYF. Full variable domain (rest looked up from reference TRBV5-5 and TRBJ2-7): DAGVTQSPTHLIKTRGQQVTLRCSPISGHKSVSWYQQVLGQGPQFIFQYYEKEERGRGNFPDRFSARQFPNYSSELNVNALLLGDSALYLCASSSPAGGPYEQYFGPGTRLTVT.

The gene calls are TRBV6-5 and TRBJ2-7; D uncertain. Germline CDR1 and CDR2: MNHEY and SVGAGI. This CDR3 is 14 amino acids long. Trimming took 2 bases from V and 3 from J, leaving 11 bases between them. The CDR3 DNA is TGTGCCAGCAGTTACGGACGGGCCATCTACGAGCAGTACTTC. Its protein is CASSYGRAIYEQYF.

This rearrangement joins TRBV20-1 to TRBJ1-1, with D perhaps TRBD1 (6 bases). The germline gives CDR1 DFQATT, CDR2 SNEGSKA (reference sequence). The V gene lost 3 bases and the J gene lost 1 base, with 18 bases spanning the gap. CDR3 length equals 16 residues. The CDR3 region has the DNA TGCAGTGCTAGGAAGGGGAGGGGGACCTCGAACACTGAAGCTTTCTTT. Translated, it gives CSARKGRGTSNTEAFF.

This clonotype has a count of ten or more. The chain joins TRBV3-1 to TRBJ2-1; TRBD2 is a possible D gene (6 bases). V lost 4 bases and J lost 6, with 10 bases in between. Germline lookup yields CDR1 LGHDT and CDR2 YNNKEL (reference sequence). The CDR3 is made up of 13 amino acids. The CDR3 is CASSPGRGNEQFF. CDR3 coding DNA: TGTGCCAGCAGCCCAGGGCGGGGCAATGAGCAGTTCTTC.

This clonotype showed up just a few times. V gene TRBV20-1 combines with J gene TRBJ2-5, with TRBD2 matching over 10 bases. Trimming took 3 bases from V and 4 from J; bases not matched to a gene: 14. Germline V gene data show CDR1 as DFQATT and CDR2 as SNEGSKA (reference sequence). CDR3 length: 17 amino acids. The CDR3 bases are TGCAGTGCTAGTAGCTTCCGGGCTAGCGGGAGTAGAGAGACCCAGTACTTC. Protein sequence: CSASSFRASGSRETQYF.

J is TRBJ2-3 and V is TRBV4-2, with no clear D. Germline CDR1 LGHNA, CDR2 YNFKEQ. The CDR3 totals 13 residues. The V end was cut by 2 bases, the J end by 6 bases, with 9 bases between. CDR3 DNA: TGTGCCAGCAGCCAAATAGCTGGGGATACGCAGTATTTT. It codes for CASSQIAGDTQYF.

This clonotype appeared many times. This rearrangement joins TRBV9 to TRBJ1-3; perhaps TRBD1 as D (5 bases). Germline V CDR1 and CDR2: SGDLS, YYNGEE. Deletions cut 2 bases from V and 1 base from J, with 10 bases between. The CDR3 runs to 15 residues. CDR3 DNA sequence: TGTGCCAGCAGCGTGGGGGACCAATCTGGAAACACCATATATTTT. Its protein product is CASSVGDQSGNTIYF.

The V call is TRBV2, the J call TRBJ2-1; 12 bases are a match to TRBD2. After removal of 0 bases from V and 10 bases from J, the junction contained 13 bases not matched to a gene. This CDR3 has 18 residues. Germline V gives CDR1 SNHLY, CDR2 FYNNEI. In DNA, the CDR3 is TGTGCCAGCAGTGAAGCGCCACTCCTAGCGGGGGGGCTGGGAGAGCAGTTCTTC. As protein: CASSEAPLLAGGLGEQFF.

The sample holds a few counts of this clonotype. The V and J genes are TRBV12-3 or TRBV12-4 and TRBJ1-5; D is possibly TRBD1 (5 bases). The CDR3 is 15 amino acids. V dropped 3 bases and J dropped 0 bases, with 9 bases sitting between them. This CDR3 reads CASSLSGISNQPQHF. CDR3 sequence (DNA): TGTGCCAGCAGTTTGTCAGGGATTAGCAATCAGCCCCAGCATTTT.

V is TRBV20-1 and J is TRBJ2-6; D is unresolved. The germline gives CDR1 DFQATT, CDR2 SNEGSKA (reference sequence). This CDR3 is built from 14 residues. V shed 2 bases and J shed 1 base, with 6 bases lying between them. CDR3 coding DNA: TGCAGTGCTAGACAGGATTCTGGGGCCAACGTCCTGACTTTC. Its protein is CSARQDSGANVLTF.

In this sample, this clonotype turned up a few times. Here the CDR3 reads CASSPEWASEEQYF. The CDR3 DNA reads as TGTGCCAGCAGCCCCGAATGGGCCTCTGAAGAGCAGTACTTC. The chain combines TRBV12-3 or TRBV12-4 with TRBJ2-7, with D hard to call. This CDR3 region has 14 residues. Between the trimmed V and J ends, which lost 6 bases and 7 bases, there was a span of 19 bases.

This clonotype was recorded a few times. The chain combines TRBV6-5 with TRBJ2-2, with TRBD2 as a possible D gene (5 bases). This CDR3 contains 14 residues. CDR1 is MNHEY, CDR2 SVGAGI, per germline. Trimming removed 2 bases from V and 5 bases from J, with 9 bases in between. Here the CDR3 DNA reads TGTGCCAGCAGTTACCTACCGGGGACCGGGGAGCTGTTTTTT. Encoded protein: CASSYLPGTGELFF.

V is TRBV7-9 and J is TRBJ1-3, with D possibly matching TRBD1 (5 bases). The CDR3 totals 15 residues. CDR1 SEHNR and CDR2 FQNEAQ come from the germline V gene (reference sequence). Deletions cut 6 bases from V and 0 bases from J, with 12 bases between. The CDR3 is CASRAGTYSGNTIYF. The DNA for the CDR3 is TGTGCCAGCAGGGCAGGGACCTACTCTGGAAACACCATATATTTT.

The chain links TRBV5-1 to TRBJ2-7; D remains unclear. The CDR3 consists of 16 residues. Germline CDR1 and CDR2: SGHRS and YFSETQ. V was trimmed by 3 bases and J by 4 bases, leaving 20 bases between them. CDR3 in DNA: TGCGCCAGCAGCTGGGGTACCTTTACCTCTCAGTACGAGCAGTACTTC. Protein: CASSWGTFTSQYEQYF.

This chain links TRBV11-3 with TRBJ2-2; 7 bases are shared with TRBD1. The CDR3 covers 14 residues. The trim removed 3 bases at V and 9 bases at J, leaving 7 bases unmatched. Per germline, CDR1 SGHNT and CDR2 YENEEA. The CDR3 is CASSFGRTGRELFF. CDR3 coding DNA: TGTGCCAGCAGCTTTGGTCGGACAGGCCGGGAGCTGTTTTTT.

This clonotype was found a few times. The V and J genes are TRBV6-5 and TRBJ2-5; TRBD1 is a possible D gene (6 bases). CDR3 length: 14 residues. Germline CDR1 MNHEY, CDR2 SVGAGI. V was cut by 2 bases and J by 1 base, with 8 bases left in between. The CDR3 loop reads CASSYRGGQETQYF. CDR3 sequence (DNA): TGTGCCAGCAGTTACCGAGGGGGCCAAGAGACCCAGTACTTC.